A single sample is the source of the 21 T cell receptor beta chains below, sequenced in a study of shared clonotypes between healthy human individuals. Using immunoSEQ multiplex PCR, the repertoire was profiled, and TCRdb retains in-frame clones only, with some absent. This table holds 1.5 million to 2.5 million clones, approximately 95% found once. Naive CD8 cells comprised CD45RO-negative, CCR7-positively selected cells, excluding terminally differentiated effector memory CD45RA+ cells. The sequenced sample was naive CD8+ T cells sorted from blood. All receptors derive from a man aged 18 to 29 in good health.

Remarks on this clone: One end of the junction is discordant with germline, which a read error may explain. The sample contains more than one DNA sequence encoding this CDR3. In DNA form, the CDR3 reads TGTGCCAGCAGTTTGGGACTAGAGCAGTACTTC. It translates to CASSLGLEQYF. The chain links TRBV5-6 to TRBJ2-7; 7 bases line up with TRBD2. The CDR3 is made up of 11 amino acids. CDR1 SGHDT and CDR2 YYEEEE come from the germline V gene.

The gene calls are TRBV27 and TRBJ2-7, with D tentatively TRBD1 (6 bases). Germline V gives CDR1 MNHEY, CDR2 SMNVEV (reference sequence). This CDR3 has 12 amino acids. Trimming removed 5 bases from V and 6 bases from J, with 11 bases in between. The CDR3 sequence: CASSTNRAEQYF. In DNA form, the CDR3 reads TGTGCCAGCAGTACCAACAGGGCCGAGCAGTACTTC.

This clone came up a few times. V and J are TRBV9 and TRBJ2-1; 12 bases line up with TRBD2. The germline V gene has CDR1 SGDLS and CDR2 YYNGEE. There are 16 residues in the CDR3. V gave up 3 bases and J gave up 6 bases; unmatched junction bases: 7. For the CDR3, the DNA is TGTGCCAGCAGCGCCCTAGCGGGAGGGCCTACCAATGAGCAGTTCTTC. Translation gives CASSALAGGPTNEQFF.

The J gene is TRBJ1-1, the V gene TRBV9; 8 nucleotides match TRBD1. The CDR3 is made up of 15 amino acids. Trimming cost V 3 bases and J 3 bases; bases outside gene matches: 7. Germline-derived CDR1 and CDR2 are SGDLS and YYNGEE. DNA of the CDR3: TGTGCCAGCAGCGGGCAGGGGGCCCAGGACACTGAAGCTTTCTTT. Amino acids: CASSGQGAQDTEAFF.

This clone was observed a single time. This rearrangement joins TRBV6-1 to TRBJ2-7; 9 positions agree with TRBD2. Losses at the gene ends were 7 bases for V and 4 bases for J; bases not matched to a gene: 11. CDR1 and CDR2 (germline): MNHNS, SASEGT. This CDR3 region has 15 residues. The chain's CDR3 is CASTPVVAGAYEQYF. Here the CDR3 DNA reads TGTGCCAGCACCCCCGTGGTAGCGGGGGCATACGAGCAGTACTTC.

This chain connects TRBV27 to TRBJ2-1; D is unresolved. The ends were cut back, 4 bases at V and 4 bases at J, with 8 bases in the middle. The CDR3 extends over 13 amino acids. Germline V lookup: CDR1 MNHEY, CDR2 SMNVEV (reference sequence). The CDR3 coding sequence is TGTGCCAGCAGTTCCTTCGGGTACAATGAGCAGTTCTTC. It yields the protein CASSSFGYNEQFF.

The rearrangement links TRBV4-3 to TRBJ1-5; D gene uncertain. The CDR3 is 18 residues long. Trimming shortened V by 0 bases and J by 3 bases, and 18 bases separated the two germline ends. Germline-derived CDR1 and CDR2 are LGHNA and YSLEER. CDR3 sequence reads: CASSQERAGLASNQPQHF. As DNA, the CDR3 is TGCGCCAGCAGCCAAGAGCGAGCTGGGCTAGCCTCCAATCAGCCCCAGCATTTT.

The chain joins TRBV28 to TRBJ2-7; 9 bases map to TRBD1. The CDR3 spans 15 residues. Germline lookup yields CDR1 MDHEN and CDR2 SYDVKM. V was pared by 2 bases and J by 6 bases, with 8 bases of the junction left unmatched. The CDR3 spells CASSLIGDRAGEQYF. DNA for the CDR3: TGTGCCAGCAGTTTAATTGGGGACAGGGCGGGCGAGCAGTACTTC.

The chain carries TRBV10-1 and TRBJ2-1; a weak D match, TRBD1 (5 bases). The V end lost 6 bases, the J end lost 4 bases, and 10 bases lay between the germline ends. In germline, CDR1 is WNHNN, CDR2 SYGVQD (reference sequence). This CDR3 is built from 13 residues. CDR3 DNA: TGCGCCAGCAGCTACGCAGGGTACAATGAGCAGTTCTTC. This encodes CASSYAGYNEQFF.

CDR3 DNA sequence: TGTGCCAGCAGTGACTCCAGGGAGCTGTTTTTT. As protein: CASSDSRELFF. This chain uses TRBV6-1 with TRBJ2-2; D call uncertain. V lost 3 bases and J lost 9, with 5 bases in between. The V gene's germline CDR1 is MNHNS and CDR2 SASEGT. CDR3 length: 11 residues.

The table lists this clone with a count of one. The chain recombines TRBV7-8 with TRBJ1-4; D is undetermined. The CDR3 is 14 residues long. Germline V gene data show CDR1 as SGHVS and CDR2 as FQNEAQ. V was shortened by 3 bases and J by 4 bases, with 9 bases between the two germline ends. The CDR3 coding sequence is TGTGCCAGCAGCTTCACCGAGATTAATGAAAAACTGTTTTTT. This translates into CASSFTEINEKLFF.

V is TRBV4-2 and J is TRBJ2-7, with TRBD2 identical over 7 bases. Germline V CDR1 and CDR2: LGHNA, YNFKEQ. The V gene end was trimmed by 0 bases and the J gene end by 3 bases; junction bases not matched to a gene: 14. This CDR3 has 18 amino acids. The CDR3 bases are TGTGCCAGCAGCCAAGATTTCGGACTAGGGCAAACTTACTACGAGCAGTACTTC. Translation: CASSQDFGLGQTYYEQYF.

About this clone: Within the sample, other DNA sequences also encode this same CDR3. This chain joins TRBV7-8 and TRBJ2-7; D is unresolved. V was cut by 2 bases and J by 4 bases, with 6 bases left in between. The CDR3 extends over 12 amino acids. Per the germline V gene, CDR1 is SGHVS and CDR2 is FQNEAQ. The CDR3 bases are TGTGCCAGCAGCTTAAATGGATACGAGCAGTACTTC. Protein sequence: CASSLNGYEQYF.

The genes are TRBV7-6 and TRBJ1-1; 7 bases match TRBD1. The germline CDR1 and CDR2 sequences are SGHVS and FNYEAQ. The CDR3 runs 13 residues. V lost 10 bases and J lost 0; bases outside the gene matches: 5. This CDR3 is CATSRGLNTEAFF. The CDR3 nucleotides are TGTGCCACCTCGAGGGGGCTGAACACTGAAGCTTTCTTT. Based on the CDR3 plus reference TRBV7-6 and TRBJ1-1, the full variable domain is GAGVSQSPRYKVTKRGQDVALRCDPISGHVSLYWYRQALGQGPEFLTYFNYEAQQDKSGLPNDRFSAERPEGSISTLTIQRTEQRDSAMYRCATSRGLNTEAFFGQGTRLTVV.

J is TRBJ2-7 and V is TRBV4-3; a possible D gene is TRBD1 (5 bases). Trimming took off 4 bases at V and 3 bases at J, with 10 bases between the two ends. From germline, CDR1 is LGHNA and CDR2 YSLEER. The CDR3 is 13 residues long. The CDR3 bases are TGCGCCAGCAGCCCAGGGATCGGCTACGAGCAGTACTTC. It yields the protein CASSPGIGYEQYF.

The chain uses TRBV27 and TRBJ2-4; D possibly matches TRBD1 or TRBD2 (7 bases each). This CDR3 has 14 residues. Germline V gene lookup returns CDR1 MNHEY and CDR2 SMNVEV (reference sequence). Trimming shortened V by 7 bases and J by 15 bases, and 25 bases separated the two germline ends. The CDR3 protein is CASKIVGGGDEPYF. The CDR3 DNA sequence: TGTGCCAGCAAAATTGTGGGAGGGGGCGACGAGCCGTACTTC.

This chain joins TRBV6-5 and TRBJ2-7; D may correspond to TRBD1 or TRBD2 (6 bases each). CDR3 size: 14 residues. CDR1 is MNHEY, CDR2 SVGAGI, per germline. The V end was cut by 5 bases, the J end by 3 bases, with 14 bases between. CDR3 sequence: CASSGGGLIYEQYF. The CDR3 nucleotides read TGTGCCAGCAGTGGAGGGGGTCTGATCTACGAGCAGTACTTC.

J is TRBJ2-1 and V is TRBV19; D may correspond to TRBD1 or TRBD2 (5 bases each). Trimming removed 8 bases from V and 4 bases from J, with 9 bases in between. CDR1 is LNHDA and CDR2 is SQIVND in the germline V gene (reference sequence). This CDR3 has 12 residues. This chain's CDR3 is CASGTEYNEQFF. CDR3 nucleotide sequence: TGTGCCAGTGGGACGGAATACAATGAGCAGTTCTTC. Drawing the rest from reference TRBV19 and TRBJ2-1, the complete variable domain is DGGITQSPKYLFRKEGQNVTLSCEQNLNHDAMYWYRQDPGQGLRLIYYSQIVNDFQKGDIAEGYSVSREKKESFPLTVTSAQKNPTAFYLCASGTEYNEQFFGPGTRLTVL.

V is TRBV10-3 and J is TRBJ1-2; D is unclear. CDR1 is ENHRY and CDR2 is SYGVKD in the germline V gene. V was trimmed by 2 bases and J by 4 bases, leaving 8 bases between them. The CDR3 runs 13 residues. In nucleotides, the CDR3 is TGTGCCATCAGTGAGGAGAATGGCTATGGCTACACCTTC. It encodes CAISEENGYGYTF.

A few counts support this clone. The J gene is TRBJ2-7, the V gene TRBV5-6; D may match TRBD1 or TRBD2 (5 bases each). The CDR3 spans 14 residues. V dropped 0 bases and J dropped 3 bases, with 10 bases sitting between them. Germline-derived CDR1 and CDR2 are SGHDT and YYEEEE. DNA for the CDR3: TGTGCCAGCAGCTTGGGGGACCTATACTACGAGCAGTACTTC. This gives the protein CASSLGDLYYEQYF.

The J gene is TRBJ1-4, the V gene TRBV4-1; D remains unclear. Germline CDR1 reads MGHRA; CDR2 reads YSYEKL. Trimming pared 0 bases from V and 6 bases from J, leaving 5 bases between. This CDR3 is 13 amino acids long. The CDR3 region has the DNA TGCGCCAGCAGCCAAGAGTACGATGAAAAACTGTTTTTT. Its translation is CASSQEYDEKLFF.